The 30 T cell receptor beta chains reported below all come from one sample, sequenced in a study of cytomegalovirus exposure and HLA in healthy donors. This table comes from immunoSEQ multiplex PCR, and its TCRdb copy is limited to in-frame clones, with some not included. The table records tens of thousands of clones, 96% of them present only once. The sample was PBMCs. The receptors stem from a man aged 18 to 30 in good health and CMV-seronegative.

CDR3 amino acids: CASSPHPTSGRIWANVLTF. DNA for the CDR3: TGTGCCAGCAGCCCCCATCCGACTAGCGGGAGGATATGGGCCAACGTCCTGACTTTC. The rearrangement links TRBV7-8 to TRBJ2-6; 13 bases are shared with TRBD2. Germline CDR1 and CDR2: SGHVS and FQNEAQ. Trimming removed 5 bases from V and 5 bases from J; junction bases left unmatched: 12. The CDR3 loop spans 19 amino acids.

This chain uses TRBV18 with TRBJ1-2; TRBD1 matches 7 bases. Trimming at V came to 3 bases and at J to 5 bases, leaving 3 bases not matched to a gene. Germline V gene sequence: CDR1 KGHSH, CDR2 LQKENI. The CDR3 is 13 residues long. Here the CDR3 reads CASSPGQLYGYTF. The CDR3, as DNA: TGTGCCAGCTCACCGGGACAGCTATATGGCTACACCTTC.

Here the CDR3 reads CASSVGYYGYTF. The CDR3, as DNA: TGTGCCAGTAGTGTTGGCTACTATGGCTACACCTTC. The chain combines TRBV19 with TRBJ1-2; D call uncertain. The ends were cut back, 5 bases at V and 3 bases at J, with 7 bases in the middle. The CDR3 contains 12 residues. Germline assignment: CDR1 LNHDA and CDR2 SQIVND (reference sequence).

The chain recombines TRBV27 with TRBJ2-1; D possibly corresponds to TRBD2 (7 bases). V was trimmed by 3 bases and J by 4 bases, leaving 13 bases between them. The CDR3 is 15 residues long. Per germline, CDR1 MNHEY and CDR2 SMNVEV (reference sequence). The CDR3 DNA is TGTGCCAGCAGTTTTGGGGGAGGGGGATACAATGAGCAGTTCTTC. Its translation: CASSFGGGGYNEQFF.

This chain uses TRBV6-5 with TRBJ1-6; D is ambiguous. The CDR3 covers 12 residues. The V end was cut by 5 bases, the J end by 6 bases, with 5 bases between. The germline CDR1 and CDR2 sequences are MNHEY and SVGAGI. The CDR3 loop is CASSTSNSPLHF. The CDR3 DNA reads TGTGCCAGCAGTACCAGTAATTCACCCCTCCACTTT.

The genes are TRBV9 and TRBJ2-1, with TRBD2 as a possible D gene (5 bases). Trimming removed 2 bases from V and 0 bases from J, with 12 bases in between. This CDR3 is built from 16 residues. Germline loops: CDR1 SGDLS, CDR2 YYNGEE. The CDR3 nucleotides are TGTGCCAGCAGCGTCTTAAGCGGCGGCTCCTACAATGAGCAGTTCTTC. Encoded protein: CASSVLSGGSYNEQFF. The full variable domain, rest sourced from reference TRBV9 and TRBJ2-1, is DSGVTQTPKHLITATGQRVTLRCSPRSGDLSVYWYQQSLDQGLQFLIQYYNGEERAKGNILERFSAQQFPDLHSELNLSSLELGDSALYFCASSVLSGGSYNEQFFGPGTRLTVL.

CDR3: CASSSTGTMLYEQFF. For the CDR3, the DNA is TGTGCCAGCAGTTCTACCGGGACTATGCTCTATGAGCAGTTCTTC. The chain joins TRBV11-2 to TRBJ2-1; 7 nucleotides align to TRBD2. CDR1 is SGHAT, CDR2 FQNNGV, per germline. The trim removed 6 bases at V and 8 bases at J, leaving 13 bases unmatched. The CDR3 is 15 amino acids.

This chain uses TRBV28 with TRBJ1-5, with 7 bases matching TRBD1. This CDR3 spans 18 amino acids. Unmatched junction bases numbered 14, after V lost 3 bases and J lost 3 bases. CDR1 and CDR2 from the germline V gene are MDHEN and SYDVKM. The CDR3 nucleotides are TGTGCCAGCAGTTTTTGGTTCGACAGGGATGGTCTCAATCAGCCCCAGCATTTT. This translates into CASSFWFDRDGLNQPQHF.

The chain links TRBV27 to TRBJ2-1; 7 nucleotides match TRBD2. The CDR3 has 14 amino acids. V was pared by 5 bases and J by 7 bases, with 8 bases of the junction left unmatched. CDR1 MNHEY and CDR2 SMNVEV come from the germline V gene (reference sequence). The CDR3 is CASSPGRADNEQFF. The CDR3 DNA follows: TGTGCCAGCAGTCCGGGGAGGGCCGATAATGAGCAGTTCTTC.

The rearrangement uses TRBV2 and TRBJ1-4, with D perhaps matching TRBD1 (6 bases). Trimming took off 7 bases at V and 7 bases at J, with 13 bases between the two ends. The length of the CDR3 is 13 residues. Germline CDR1 is SNHLY and CDR2 is FYNNEI. The CDR3 sequence: CASTQGPAEKLFF. The CDR3 bases are TGTGCCAGCACACAGGGCCCGGCTGAAAAACTGTTTTTT.

The chain recombines TRBV2 with TRBJ1-2, with 11 bases matching TRBD1. Unmatched junction bases numbered 8, after V lost 6 bases and J lost 5 bases. The V gene's germline CDR1 is SNHLY and CDR2 FYNNEI. CDR3 length: 15 amino acids. The chain's CDR3 is CASRPGTGGVYGYTF. DNA for the CDR3: TGTGCCAGCAGACCCGGGACAGGGGGTGTATATGGCTACACCTTC.

The chain has TRBV19 and TRBJ2-2; 8 bases align to TRBD2. The germline CDR1 and CDR2 sequences are LNHDA and SQIVND (reference sequence). J gave up 1 base and V 3 bases, and 4 bases lay outside the gene matches. This CDR3 comprises 16 residues. The chain's CDR3 is CASSIVSGRNTGELFF. CDR3 nucleotides: TGTGCCAGTAGTATCGTCAGCGGGAGGAACACCGGGGAGCTGTTTTTT. The full variable domain, in which reference TRBV19 and TRBJ2-2 provide the parts outside the CDR3, is DGGITQSPKYLFRKEGQNVTLSCEQNLNHDAMYWYRQDPGQGLRLIYYSQIVNDFQKGDIAEGYSVSREKKESFPLTVTSAQKNPTAFYLCASSIVSGRNTGELFFGEGSRLTVL.

The rearrangement uses TRBV10-2 and TRBJ2-1; TRBD2 matches 7 bases. Germline values: CDR1 WSHSY, CDR2 SAAADI. V dropped 4 bases and J dropped 8; count of bases not matched to a gene: 8. The CDR3 loop spans 14 amino acids. CDR3 protein: CASSGLAATDEQFF. As DNA, the CDR3 is TGCGCCAGCAGTGGCCTAGCGGCCACGGATGAGCAGTTCTTC.

The chain joins TRBV11-2 to TRBJ2-7, with TRBD1 matching over 7 bases. CDR3 length equals 15 residues. CDR1 SGHAT and CDR2 FQNNGV come from the germline V gene. After removal of 6 bases from V and 0 bases from J, the junction contained 8 bases not matched to a gene. CDR3: CASSKLQGSSYEQYF. The CDR3 DNA is TGTGCCAGCAGTAAACTACAGGGGAGCTCCTACGAGCAGTACTTC.

The chain recombines TRBV27 with TRBJ2-1; maybe TRBD1 (5 bases). CDR1 and CDR2 from the germline V gene are MNHEY and SMNVEV (reference sequence). The germline V and J ends were trimmed by 5 bases and 9 bases, with 11 bases remaining between them. The CDR3 is 12 residues long. The CDR3 reads CASSERGGEQFF. The CDR3 DNA follows: TGTGCCAGCAGTGAAAGGGGCGGTGAGCAGTTCTTC.

This clone was detected only once. V gene TRBV7-8 combines with J gene TRBJ2-3, with no clear D. The V and J ends lost 5 bases and 6 bases respectively, with 12 bases between them. Germline values: CDR1 SGHVS, CDR2 FQNEAQ. This CDR3 is built from 13 residues. In nucleotides, the CDR3 is TGTGCCAGCAGCCGTCACTATGGCGATACGCAGTATTTT. This translates into CASSRHYGDTQYF.

The chain employs TRBV27 and TRBJ2-1; tentative D call: TRBD2 (5 bases). CDR1 is MNHEY and CDR2 is SMNVEV in the germline V gene (reference sequence). V gave up 2 bases and J gave up 9 bases, with 17 bases separating them. This CDR3 comprises 15 residues. This CDR3 is CASSLVASRGLEQFF. The CDR3, as DNA: TGTGCCAGCAGTTTAGTGGCTAGTCGGGGTCTTGAGCAGTTCTTC.

The chain carries TRBV4-1 and TRBJ2-7, with D perhaps TRBD2 (5 bases). Germline CDR1 MGHRA, CDR2 YSYEKL. V was pared by 3 bases and J by 3 bases, with 18 bases between. There are 16 residues in the CDR3. The CDR3 spells CASSHRSDLGRYEQYF. Written as DNA, the CDR3 is TGCGCCAGCAGCCACCGCTCGGACTTAGGACGCTACGAGCAGTACTTC.

The rearrangement links TRBV7-3 to TRBJ2-2; TRBD2 aligns across 7 bases. Trimming removed 5 bases from V and 3 bases from J; junction bases left unmatched: 6. The CDR3 is 15 residues long. Germline V gene sequence: CDR1 SGHTA, CDR2 FQGTGA. The CDR3 here is CASSPRGRDTGELFF. CDR3 in DNA: TGTGCCAGCAGCCCCCGTGGGAGGGACACCGGGGAGCTGTTTTTT.

This clone came up once. The rearrangement links TRBV5-6 to TRBJ2-1, with a possible D match to TRBD1 (6 bases). The CDR3 sequence is 16 residues long. Germline V gene sequence: CDR1 SGHDT, CDR2 YYEEEE. Trimming stripped 4 bases from V and 3 bases from J, with 17 bases between. CDR3 sequence: CASSQVGAYSYNEQFF. The CDR3 coding sequence is TGTGCCAGCAGCCAAGTGGGGGCCTACAGCTACAATGAGCAGTTCTTC.

This chain joins TRBV7-9 and TRBJ1-1; tentatively, D is TRBD1 (6 bases). Looked up from germline, CDR1 is SEHNR and CDR2 is FQNEAQ (reference sequence). The CDR3 consists of 15 residues. V was cut by 5 bases and J by 2 bases, with 15 bases left in between. The CDR3 sequence: CASSLSRGANTEAFF. CDR3 DNA: TGTGCCAGCAGCCTCAGTCGGGGGGCAAACACTGAAGCTTTCTTT. The whole variable domain, filled in from reference TRBV7-9 and TRBJ1-1, reads DTGVSQNPRHKITKRGQNVTFRCDPISEHNRLYWYRQTLGQGPEFLTYFQNEAQLEKSRLLSDRFSAERPKGSFSTLEIQRTEQGDSAMYLCASSLSRGANTEAFFGQGTRLTVV.

This clone was picked up one time. V gene TRBV7-2 combines with J gene TRBJ2-2; D is perhaps TRBD1 (5 bases). The CDR3 is 16 residues long. Per germline, CDR1 SGHTA and CDR2 FQGNSA. Trimming shortened V by 3 bases and J by 5 bases, and 16 bases separated the two germline ends. The chain's CDR3 is CASSFYVPGHTGELFF. The CDR3 DNA follows: TGTGCCAGCAGCTTCTATGTGCCAGGGCATACCGGGGAGCTGTTTTTT.

The V call is TRBV10-3, the J call TRBJ2-6; 9 bases are shared with TRBD1. CDR1 and CDR2 from the germline V gene are ENHRY and SYGVKD. Unmatched junction bases numbered 8, after V lost 6 bases and J lost 2 bases. The CDR3 spans 17 residues. Here the CDR3 reads CAISRSNRGPGANVLTF. The DNA for the CDR3 is TGTGCCATCAGCCGGTCCAACAGGGGGCCTGGGGCCAACGTCCTGACTTTC.

The rearrangement joins TRBV6-6 to TRBJ1-1; TRBD1 matches 7 bases. CDR1 is MNHNY and CDR2 is SVGAGI in the germline V gene (reference sequence). This CDR3 is 14 amino acids long. Germline trimming cut 6 bases from V and 7 bases from J; bases unmatched to any gene: 11. The CDR3 sequence is CASRAGDREDEAFF. DNA for the CDR3: TGTGCCAGCAGAGCCGGTGACAGGGAGGATGAAGCTTTCTTT.

The chain has TRBV9 and TRBJ2-2, with 12 bases fitting TRBD2. V lost 3 bases, J lost 5 bases, and 8 bases stayed unmatched. There are 17 residues in the CDR3. From germline, CDR1 is SGDLS and CDR2 YYNGEE. CDR3 residues: CASSAPLAGGQTGELFF. In DNA, the CDR3 is TGTGCCAGCAGCGCCCCCCTAGCGGGAGGGCAAACCGGGGAGCTGTTTTTT.

This sequence joins TRBV27 and TRBJ2-7; 10 bases match TRBD2. CDR3 size: 16 residues. Germline lookup yields CDR1 MNHEY and CDR2 SMNVEV (reference sequence). V was clipped by 5 bases and J by 0 bases; unmatched bases: 7. The CDR3 region has the DNA TGTGCCAGCAGTCCGACTAGCGGGTTAGGCTCCTACGAGCAGTACTTC. The encoded protein is CASSPTSGLGSYEQYF.

The rearrangement uses TRBV4-3 and TRBJ2-5; D is undetermined. CDR3 length equals 13 residues. The V end lost 0 bases, the J end lost 2 bases, and 4 bases lay between the germline ends. Germline assignment: CDR1 LGHNA and CDR2 YSLEER. This CDR3 reads CASSQDYQETQYF. For the CDR3, the DNA is TGCGCCAGCAGCCAAGATTATCAAGAGACCCAGTACTTC.

The DNA of the CDR3 is TGTGCCAGCAGCTATCCGGGACTAGCGGGACCCGGGGAGCTGTTTTTT. Its protein is CASSYPGLAGPGELFF. This chain connects TRBV13 to TRBJ2-2, with 13 bases aligning to TRBD2. V dropped 4 bases and J dropped 6; count of bases not matched to a gene: 5. This CDR3 has 16 amino acids. Germline CDR1 reads PRHDT; CDR2 reads FYEKMQ (reference sequence).

The V and J genes are TRBV5-1 and TRBJ2-1; TRBD2 aligns across 9 bases. CDR3 length equals 15 residues. Unmatched junction bases numbered 13, after V lost 6 bases and J lost 9 bases. Germline V gene lookup returns CDR1 SGHRS and CDR2 YFSETQ. The CDR3 reads CASKVLPSGKGEQFF. As DNA, the CDR3 is TGCGCCAGCAAGGTCCTGCCTAGCGGGAAGGGTGAGCAGTTCTTC.

The chain has TRBV10-3 and TRBJ2-3, with 10 nucleotides matching TRBD1. CDR3 length equals 15 residues. V dropped 6 bases and J dropped 4; count of bases not matched to a gene: 7. The germline V gene encodes CDR1 ENHRY and CDR2 SYGVKD. For the CDR3, the DNA is TGTGCCATCAGGGGCGGGACAGGGGATTCAGATACGCAGTATTTT. Its translation is CAIRGGTGDSDTQYF.